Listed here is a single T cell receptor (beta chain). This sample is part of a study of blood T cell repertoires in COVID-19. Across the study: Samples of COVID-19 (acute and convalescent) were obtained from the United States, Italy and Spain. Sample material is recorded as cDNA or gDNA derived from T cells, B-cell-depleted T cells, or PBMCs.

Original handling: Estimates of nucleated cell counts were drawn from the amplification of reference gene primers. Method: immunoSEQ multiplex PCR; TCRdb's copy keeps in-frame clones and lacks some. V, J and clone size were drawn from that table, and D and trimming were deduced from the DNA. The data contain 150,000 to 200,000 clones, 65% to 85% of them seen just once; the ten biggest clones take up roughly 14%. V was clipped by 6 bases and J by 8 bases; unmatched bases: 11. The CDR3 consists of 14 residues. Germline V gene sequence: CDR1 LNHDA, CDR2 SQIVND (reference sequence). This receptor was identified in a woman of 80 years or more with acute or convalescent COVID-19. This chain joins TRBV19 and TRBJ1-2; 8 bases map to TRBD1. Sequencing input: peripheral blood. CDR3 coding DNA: TGTGCCAGTAGGACAGGGGTTGTTACAGGGGGCTACACCTTC. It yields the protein CASRTGVVTGGYTF.